This T cell receptor (beta chain) was identified in a study of blood T cell repertoires in COVID-19. The CDR3 has 15 amino acids. The germline gives CDR1 MNHNY, CDR2 SVGAGI (reference sequence). Trimming shortened V by 0 bases and J by 6 bases, and 12 bases separated the two germline ends. The table came from immunoSEQ multiplex PCR; TCRdb's copy has only in-frame clones and leaves some out. The data show some 86,000 clones, roughly 84% seen once. This TCR was recovered from a woman at least 80 years old with active or convalescent COVID-19. Sequencing was performed on peripheral blood. V usage is TRBV6-6 and J usage is TRBJ1-5; D gene unclear. The chain's CDR3 is CASSYSIQVRQPQHF. The CDR3 region has the DNA TGTGCCAGCAGTTACTCGATTCAGGTCCGTCAGCCCCAGCATTTT.